These 29 T cell receptor beta chains share one sample of origin, sequenced in a study of T cell responses to AZD1222 COVID-19 vaccine. Repertoires were generated with immunoSEQ multiplex PCR, while TCRdb's copy carries only in-frame clones and drops some. The table records about 120,000 clones, more than 85% of them present only once. The sample here was peripheral blood, taken on day 0 of AZD1222 vaccination. These receptors originate from an adult in good health.

The chain combines TRBV14 with TRBJ1-3, with D unclear. The CDR3 covers 16 residues. Looked up from germline, CDR1 is SGHDN and CDR2 is FVKESK. V was pared by 1 base and J by 0 bases, with 10 bases between. This CDR3 is CASSQVSRSSGNTIYF. Here the CDR3 DNA reads TGTGCCAGCAGCCAAGTCTCCCGGAGCTCTGGAAACACCATATATTTT.

V and J are TRBV9 and TRBJ2-1; tentatively, D is TRBD2 (6 bases). The CDR3 is 15 residues long. The V end lost 3 bases, the J end lost 1 base, and 11 bases lay between the germline ends. Looked up from germline, CDR1 is SGDLS and CDR2 is YYNGEE. CDR3 in amino acids: CASSAGLLSYNEQFF. Written as DNA, the CDR3 is TGTGCCAGCAGCGCGGGACTTCTTTCCTACAATGAGCAGTTCTTC.

In regard to this clone: The same CDR3 also results from other DNA sequences found in this sample. V is TRBV24-1 and J is TRBJ1-2, with 9 bases lining up with TRBD1. The germline CDR1 and CDR2 sequences are KGHDR and SFDVKD. The CDR3 runs to 14 residues. V was pared by 3 bases and J by 4 bases, with 2 bases of the junction left unmatched. Here the CDR3 reads CATSDPQGAYGYTF. CDR3 nucleotides: TGTGCCACCAGTGATCCACAGGGGGCCTATGGCTACACCTTC.

For this clone: The germline gene is not matched at one end of the junction; a read error may be the cause. The V call is TRBV6-5, the J call TRBJ2-5; D is ambiguous. This CDR3 is 13 amino acids long. Germline assignment: CDR1 MNHEY and CDR2 SVGAGI. CDR3 in amino acids: CASSSFRRESQYF. CDR3 bases: TGTGCCAGCAGTAGCTTTAGAAGAGAGTCCCAGTACTTC.

The rearrangement uses TRBV2 and TRBJ2-1; possible D gene TRBD2, 5 bases. Between the trimmed V and J ends, which lost 0 bases and 0 bases, there was a span of 15 bases. The germline V gene has CDR1 SNHLY and CDR2 FYNNEI. There are 18 residues in the CDR3. The CDR3 sequence: CASSEALRGQSSYNEQFF. The CDR3 region has the DNA TGTGCCAGCAGTGAAGCGCTTCGAGGGCAAAGCTCCTACAATGAGCAGTTCTTC.

The J gene is TRBJ1-1, the V gene TRBV12-5, with unresolved D. V was pared by 0 bases and J by 0 bases, with 11 bases between. This CDR3 has 16 residues. The V gene's germline CDR1 is LGHNT and CDR2 FRNRAP. The CDR3 DNA sequence: TGTGCTAGTGGTTTGGTAGTGGGCAGAGTGAACACTGAAGCTTTCTTT. Its protein product is CASGLVVGRVNTEAFF.

The chain has TRBV6-5 and TRBJ2-7; D not certain. Germline lookup yields CDR1 MNHEY and CDR2 SVGAGI. The CDR3 covers 16 residues. V was pared by 4 bases and J by 0 bases, with 16 bases between. The CDR3 reads CASSLTRTDTSYEQYF. The CDR3 region has the DNA TGTGCCAGCAGTTTGACCAGGACCGATACCTCCTACGAGCAGTACTTC.

The chain joins TRBV10-3 to TRBJ2-7, with D unclear. V was clipped by 2 bases and J by 6 bases, with 8 bases between them. Germline V CDR1 and CDR2: ENHRY, SYGVKD. CDR3 length equals 12 residues. The CDR3 region has the DNA TGTGCCATCAGTGAGGAGGTGGGCGAGCAGTACTTC. Translated: CAISEEVGEQYF.

In nucleotides, the CDR3 is TGCGCCAGCAATTATTCCGGGAAGAACACTGAAGCTTTCTTT. Encoded protein: CASNYSGKNTEAFF. This chain links TRBV10-1 with TRBJ1-1; D is ambiguous. The CDR3 length is 14 residues. The germline CDR1 and CDR2 sequences are WNHNN and SYGVQD (reference sequence). The V and J ends lost 7 bases and 1 base respectively, with 13 bases between them.

The chain recombines TRBV6-1 with TRBJ2-7; no definite D call. V lost 1 base and J lost 1, with 11 bases in between. Germline values: CDR1 MNHNS, CDR2 SASEGT. This CDR3 is 15 amino acids long. The CDR3 coding sequence is TGTGCCAGCAGTGAAGTAGGGTGGGATTCCTACGAGCAGTACTTC. Protein product: CASSEVGWDSYEQYF.

Only one count was recorded for this clone. V usage is TRBV5-4 and J usage is TRBJ2-1; weak D call: TRBD1 (7 bases). Germline-derived CDR1 and CDR2 are SGHNT and YYREEE (reference sequence). There are 16 residues in the CDR3. The germline V and J ends were trimmed by 4 bases and 4 bases, with 18 bases remaining between them. The CDR3 sequence is CASSLGVRGAYNEQFF. The CDR3 coding sequence is TGTGCCAGCAGCCTCGGGGTCAGGGGGGCTTACAATGAGCAGTTCTTC.

CDR3 coding DNA: TGTGCCTGGAGTGTAGGAGGGATCGATGTTAATGAGCAGTTCTTC. Encoded protein: CAWSVGGIDVNEQFF. V gene TRBV30 combines with J gene TRBJ2-1, with a tentative D call TRBD2 (6 bases). This CDR3 region has 15 residues. The V end was cut by 0 bases, the J end by 7 bases, with 16 bases between. Germline V gene lookup returns CDR1 GTSNPN and CDR2 SVGIG (reference sequence).

The gene calls are TRBV7-2 and TRBJ2-5, with a weak D call TRBD1 (5 bases). This CDR3 is built from 14 residues. V gave up 2 bases and J gave up 1 base, with 8 bases separating them. Germline V gives CDR1 SGHTA, CDR2 FQGNSA. The CDR3 coding sequence is TGTGCCAGCAGCTTAACAGGACCCCAAGAGACCCAGTACTTC. Amino acid sequence: CASSLTGPQETQYF.

The chain couples TRBV9 to TRBJ1-6; possibly TRBD1 for D (5 bases). V lost 0 bases and J lost 10, with 14 bases in between. Looked up from germline, CDR1 is SGDLS and CDR2 is YYNGEE. CDR3 length: 15 residues. In DNA form, the CDR3 reads TGTGCCAGCAGCGTAGACCAGGGCCCGGAATCACCCCTCCACTTT. Protein: CASSVDQGPESPLHF.

This chain connects TRBV29-1 to TRBJ1-1, with D unresolved. Germline CDR1 reads SQVTM; CDR2 reads ANQGSEA. The CDR3 has 12 amino acids. V lost 6 bases and J lost 1, with 9 bases in between. The CDR3 region has the DNA TGCAGCGTCCATTATACGAACACTGAAGCTTTCTTT. Protein product: CSVHYTNTEAFF.

The V and J genes are TRBV11-2 and TRBJ1-3; D perhaps matches TRBD1 (5 bases). The germline gives CDR1 SGHAT, CDR2 FQNNGV. The CDR3 has 17 residues. The germline V and J ends were trimmed by 7 bases and 5 bases, with 24 bases remaining between them. The DNA of the CDR3 is TGTGCCAGCACCCTAAGGGGCCCGAACCCGACCCGAAACACCATATATTTT. Its protein product is CASTLRGPNPTRNTIYF.

The chain links TRBV6-5 to TRBJ2-2; D gene ambiguous. The CDR3 covers 13 residues. Germline lookup yields CDR1 MNHEY and CDR2 SVGAGI. Between the trimmed V and J ends, which lost 1 base and 2 bases, there was a span of 2 bases. The CDR3: CASSYYNTGELFF. CDR3 DNA: TGTGCCAGCAGTTACTATAACACCGGGGAGCTGTTTTTT.

The chain couples TRBV11-2 to TRBJ1-1, with D tentatively TRBD1 (5 bases). Germline lookup yields CDR1 SGHAT and CDR2 FQNNGV. This CDR3 comprises 16 residues. Trimming cost V 1 base and J 1 base, with 13 bases left between them. The CDR3 nucleotides read TGTGCCAGCAGCTTAGTGGCAGGGTTCAAGAACACTGAAGCTTTCTTT. Translating it yields CASSLVAGFKNTEAFF.

The chain couples TRBV11-3 to TRBJ2-1; D possibly matches TRBD1 or TRBD2 (6 bases each). The V gene's germline CDR1 is SGHNT and CDR2 YENEEA. V was cut by 4 bases and J by 3 bases, with 13 bases left in between. This CDR3 has 15 residues. As DNA, the CDR3 is TGTGCCAGCAGCTCAAGAGGGGGGATCTACAATGAGCAGTTCTTC. This translates into CASSSRGGIYNEQFF.

This rearrangement joins TRBV7-2 to TRBJ1-1, with a tentative D call TRBD1 (6 bases). The CDR3 consists of 14 residues. The germline V and J ends were trimmed by 5 bases and 10 bases, with 20 bases remaining between them. The germline V gene encodes CDR1 SGHTA and CDR2 FQGNSA. CDR3 coding DNA: TGTGCCAGCAGCGTATGGGGGGGGACAAAAACAGCTTTCTTT. Translating it yields CASSVWGGTKTAFF.

The genes are TRBV2 and TRBJ2-1; D possibly corresponds to TRBD2 (5 bases). Germline assignment: CDR1 SNHLY and CDR2 FYNNEI. V was pared by 3 bases and J by 4 bases, with 16 bases between. The CDR3 loop spans 16 amino acids. This CDR3 reads CASSEEKAGVYNEQFF. CDR3 DNA: TGTGCCAGCAGTGAGGAGAAAGCCGGGGTTTACAATGAGCAGTTCTTC.

This clone has only one observation. This rearrangement joins TRBV4-1 to TRBJ2-6, with D possibly TRBD1 on 5 matching bases. This CDR3 is 17 amino acids long. From germline, CDR1 is MGHRA and CDR2 YSYEKL. V was clipped by 5 bases and J by 14 bases, with 28 bases between them. CDR3 loop: CASSDRYWNHKVGLLTF. The CDR3 DNA reads TGCGCCAGCAGCGACAGATACTGGAACCACAAAGTCGGGCTCCTGACTTTC.

V usage is TRBV6-5 and J usage is TRBJ1-1, with D perhaps matching TRBD1 (6 bases). The V gene lost 5 bases and the J gene lost 2 bases, with 15 bases spanning the gap. The CDR3 extends over 15 amino acids. CDR1 and CDR2 (germline): MNHEY, SVGAGI. Written as DNA, the CDR3 is TGTGCCAGCAGTACACAGGGTCCCCCTAACACTGAAGCTTTCTTT. Amino acid sequence: CASSTQGPPNTEAFF.

The rearrangement links TRBV19 to TRBJ1-5, with TRBD1 identical over 10 bases. Germline CDR1 is LNHDA and CDR2 is SQIVND (reference sequence). This CDR3 contains 17 residues. V lost 5 bases to trimming and J lost 1 base; unmatched junction nucleotides: 8. The CDR3 protein is CASSPQDRGASNQPQHF. The CDR3 DNA reads TGTGCCAGTAGTCCCCAGGACAGGGGGGCCAGCAATCAGCCCCAGCATTTT.

The V and J genes are TRBV7-6 and TRBJ2-5; TRBD2 aligns across 10 bases. CDR1 is SGHVS, CDR2 FNYEAQ, per germline. Germline trimming cut 6 bases from V and 4 bases from J; bases unmatched to any gene: 17. This CDR3 region has 18 residues. CDR3 region: CASRKGGTSSGGGETQYF. The CDR3, as DNA: TGTGCCAGCAGAAAGGGAGGGACCTCTAGCGGGGGCGGAGAGACCCAGTACTTC.

This chain uses TRBV7-9 with TRBJ2-7; possibly TRBD1 or TRBD2 for D (6 bases each). CDR3 length: 14 residues. Germline CDR1 SEHNR, CDR2 FQNEAQ (reference sequence). V was cut by 1 base and J by 5 bases, with 12 bases left in between. The CDR3 bases are TGTGCCAGCAGCTTAGGGGGGGCCAGCGACGAGCAGTACTTC. As protein: CASSLGGASDEQYF.

V is TRBV16 and J is TRBJ2-7; 10 bases are a match to TRBD2. Trimming removed 2 bases from V and 0 bases from J; junction bases left unmatched: 13. The CDR3 is made up of 19 amino acids. CDR1 KGHSY and CDR2 FQNENV come from the germline V gene. The CDR3 sequence is CASSQDTSGVTSGSYEQYF. The CDR3 DNA follows: TGTGCCAGCAGCCAAGACACTAGCGGGGTAACTTCCGGCTCCTACGAGCAGTACTTC.

The rearrangement uses TRBV5-1 and TRBJ1-2; 7 bases fit TRBD1. From germline, CDR1 is SGHRS and CDR2 YFSETQ. Unmatched junction bases numbered 3, after V lost 1 base and J lost 6 bases. There are 13 residues in the CDR3. The DNA of the CDR3 is TGCGCCAGCAGCTTGAGCAGGGGGGATGGCTACACCTTC. Its protein product is CASSLSRGDGYTF.

The chain has TRBV27 and TRBJ2-1, with a tentative D call TRBD1 (6 bases). V was clipped by 8 bases and J by 4 bases, with 18 bases between them. Germline lookup yields CDR1 MNHEY and CDR2 SMNVEV (reference sequence). CDR3 size: 15 residues. DNA of the CDR3: TGTGCCAGCGACGTCGGGACACGGGTTTACAATGAGCAGTTCTTC. Its translation is CASDVGTRVYNEQFF.